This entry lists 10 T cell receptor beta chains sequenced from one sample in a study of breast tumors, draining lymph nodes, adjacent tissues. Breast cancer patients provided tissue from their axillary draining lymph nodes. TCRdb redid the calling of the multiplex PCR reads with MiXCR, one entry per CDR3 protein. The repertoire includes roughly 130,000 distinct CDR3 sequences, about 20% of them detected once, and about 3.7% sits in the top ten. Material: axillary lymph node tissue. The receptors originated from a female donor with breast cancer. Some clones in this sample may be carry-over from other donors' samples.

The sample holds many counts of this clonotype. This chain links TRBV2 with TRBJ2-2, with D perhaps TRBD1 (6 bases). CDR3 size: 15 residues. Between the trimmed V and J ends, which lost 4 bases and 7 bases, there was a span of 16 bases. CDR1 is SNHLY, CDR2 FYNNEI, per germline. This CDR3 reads CASSVDRLTSGELFF. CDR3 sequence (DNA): TGTGCCAGCAGTGTGGACAGATTAACTAGCGGGGAGCTGTTTTTT.

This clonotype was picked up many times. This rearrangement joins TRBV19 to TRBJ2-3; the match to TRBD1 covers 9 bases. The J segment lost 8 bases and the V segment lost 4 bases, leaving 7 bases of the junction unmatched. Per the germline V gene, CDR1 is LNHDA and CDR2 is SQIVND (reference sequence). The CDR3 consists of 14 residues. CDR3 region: CASSTRQGGSTQYF. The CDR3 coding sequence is TGTGCCAGTAGTACGCGACAGGGGGGTTCTACGCAGTATTTT.

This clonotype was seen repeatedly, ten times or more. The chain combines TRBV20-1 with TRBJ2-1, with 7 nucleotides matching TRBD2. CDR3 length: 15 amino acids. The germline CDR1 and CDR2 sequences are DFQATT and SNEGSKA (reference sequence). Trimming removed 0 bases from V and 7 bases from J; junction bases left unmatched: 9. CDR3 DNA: TGCAGTGCTAGAGATACCCGGGAGGTTAAGAATGAGCAGTTCTTC. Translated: CSARDTREVKNEQFF.

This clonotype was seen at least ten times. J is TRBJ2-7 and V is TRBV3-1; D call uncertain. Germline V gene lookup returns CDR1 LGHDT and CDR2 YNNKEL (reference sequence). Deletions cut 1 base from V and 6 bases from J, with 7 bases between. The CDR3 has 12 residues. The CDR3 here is CASSQGLGEQYF. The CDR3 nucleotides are TGTGCCAGCAGCCAAGGGTTAGGCGAGCAGTACTTC.

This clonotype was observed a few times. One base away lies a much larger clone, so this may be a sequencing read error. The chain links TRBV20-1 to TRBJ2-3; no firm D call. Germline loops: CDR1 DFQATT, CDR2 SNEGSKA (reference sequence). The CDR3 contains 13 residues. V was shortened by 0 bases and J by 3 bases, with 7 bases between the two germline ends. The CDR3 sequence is CSARDMGTDTQYF. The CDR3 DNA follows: TGCAGTGCTAGAGACATGGGTACAGATACGCAGTATTTT.

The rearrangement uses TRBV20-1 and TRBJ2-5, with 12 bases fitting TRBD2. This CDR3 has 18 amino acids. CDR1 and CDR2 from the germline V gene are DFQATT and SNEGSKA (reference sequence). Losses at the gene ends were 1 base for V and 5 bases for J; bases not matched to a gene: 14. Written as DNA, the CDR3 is TGCAGTGCTAGAGTCAGGACTAGCGGGGCCTCCCGAGCGGAGACCCAGTACTTC. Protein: CSARVRTSGASRAETQYF.

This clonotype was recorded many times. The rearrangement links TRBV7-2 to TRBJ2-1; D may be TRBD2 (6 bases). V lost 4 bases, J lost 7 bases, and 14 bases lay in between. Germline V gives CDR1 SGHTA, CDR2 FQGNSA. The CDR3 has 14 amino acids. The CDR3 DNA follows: TGTGCCAGCAGCTCTGGAGGGGCTATGAATGAGCAGTTCTTC. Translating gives CASSSGGAMNEQFF.

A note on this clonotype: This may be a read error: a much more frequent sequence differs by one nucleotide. Written as DNA, the CDR3 is TGTGCCGGCAGCTTAGGACAAGGGGATAATGAAAAACTGTTTTTT. This gives the protein CAGSLGQGDNEKLFF. The chain couples TRBV11-2 to TRBJ1-4; D is perhaps TRBD1 (5 bases). From germline, CDR1 is SGHAT and CDR2 FQNNGV. The CDR3 is made up of 15 amino acids.

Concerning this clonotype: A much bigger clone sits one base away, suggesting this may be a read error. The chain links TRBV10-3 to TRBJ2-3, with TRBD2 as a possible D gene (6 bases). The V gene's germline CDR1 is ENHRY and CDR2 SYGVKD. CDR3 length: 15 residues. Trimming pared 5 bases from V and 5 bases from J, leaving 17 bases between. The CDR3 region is CAISLVGGQKDTQYF. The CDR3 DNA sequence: TGTGCCATCAGTTTAGTGGGAGGACAAAAAGATACGCAGTATTTT.

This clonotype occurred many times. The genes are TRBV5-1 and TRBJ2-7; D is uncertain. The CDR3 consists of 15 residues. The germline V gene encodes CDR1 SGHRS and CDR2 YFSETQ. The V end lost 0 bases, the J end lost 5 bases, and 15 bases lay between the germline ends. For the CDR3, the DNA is TGCGCCAGCAGCTTGGATGGTTCACCTACTAACGAGCAGTACTTC. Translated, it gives CASSLDGSPTNEQYF.